The clone carrying this TCR beta chain occurred once. Its antigen remains unknown. This same CDR3 is encoded by further DNA sequences in the sample. The sample is drawn from a study of beta chain features in type 1 diabetes. The CDR3 sequence is 14 residues long. The germline gives CDR1 KGHSH, CDR2 LQKENI. With 6 bases removed from V and 0 bases from J, the gap between germline ends came to 9 bases. Study-level points and caveats: Moderate but significant shortening of TCRB CDR3s was recorded in all four CD4+ subsets from Type 1 diabetes patients.

Sequenced material consisted of expressed TCRB transcripts (all of the isolated RNA was reverse transcribed). The assay was immunoSEQ multiplex PCR, and TCRdb's table has in-frame clones only and misses some. The sample holds roughly 240,000 clones, around 68% seen once. The authors sorted CD4+ naive, central memory, regulatory and stem cell-like memory cells via CD45RO/CCR7/CD25/CD127/CD95/CD27. The V call is TRBV18, the J call TRBJ2-1, with D unresolved. Sequenced input: naive CD4+ T cells from blood. The clonotype originates from a man aged 30 to 39 in good health. CDR3 protein: CASSPQSSYNEQFF. The CDR3, as DNA: TGTGCCAGCTCCCCGCAGAGCTCCTACAATGAGCAGTTCTTC. Full variable domain (rest looked up from reference TRBV18 and TRBJ2-1): NAGVMQNPRHLVRRRGQEARLRCSPMKGHSHVYWYRQLPEEGLKFMVYLQKENIIDESGMPKERFSAEFPKEGPSILRIQQVVRGDSAAYFCASSPQSSYNEQFFGPGTRLTVL.